Below are 8 T cell receptor beta chains sequenced from a single sample in a study of cytomegalovirus exposure and HLA in healthy donors. The method was immunoSEQ multiplex PCR; TCRdb's version includes in-frame clones alone and lacks a portion of them. In the table there are roughly 56,000 clones, around nine tenths of which are singletons. The sequenced sample was PBMCs. Source of these receptors: a man between 18 and 29 years old in good health and CMV-seronegative.

The chain links TRBV27 to TRBJ2-1; 9 nucleotides agree with TRBD1. The V and J ends lost 5 bases and 6 bases, in that order; junction bases with no gene match: 8. This CDR3 comprises 15 residues. Germline assignment: CDR1 MNHEY and CDR2 SMNVEV (reference sequence). The CDR3 protein is CASSVPGQGSNEQFF. For the CDR3, the DNA is TGTGCCAGCAGTGTACCGGGACAGGGCTCCAATGAGCAGTTCTTC.

The chain employs TRBV11-3 and TRBJ2-7; D might be TRBD1 (6 bases). V was shortened by 6 bases and J by 0 bases, with 15 bases between the two germline ends. The CDR3 covers 15 residues. From germline, CDR1 is SGHNT and CDR2 YENEEA. CDR3 residues: CASRPYRDTSYEQYF. CDR3 DNA sequence: TGTGCCAGCAGACCGTACCGGGACACCTCCTACGAGCAGTACTTC.

V gene TRBV6-5 combines with J gene TRBJ2-3; 8 positions agree with TRBD2. The CDR3 covers 16 residues. CDR1 MNHEY and CDR2 SVGAGI come from the germline V gene. The V and J ends lost 0 bases and 4 bases, in that order; junction bases with no gene match: 6. The CDR3 DNA sequence: TGTGCCAGCAGTTACTCAACACTAGCGGATCCAGATACGCAGTATTTT. It specifies CASSYSTLADPDTQYF.

The chain combines TRBV7-3 with TRBJ2-7, with 10 bases fitting TRBD1. This CDR3 has 14 residues. After removal of 3 bases from V and 3 bases from J, the junction contained 2 bases not matched to a gene. The V gene's germline CDR1 is SGHTA and CDR2 FQGTGA. The CDR3 protein is CASSFRDRGYEQYF. CDR3 DNA: TGTGCCAGCAGCTTCCGGGACAGGGGCTACGAGCAGTACTTC. Supplemented by reference TRBV7-3 and TRBJ2-7, the full variable domain reads GAGVSQTPSNKVTEKGKYVELRCDPISGHTALYWYRQSLGQGPEFLIYFQGTGAADDSGLPNDRFFAVRPEGSVSTLKIQRTERGDSAVYLCASSFRDRGYEQYFGPGTRLTVT.

The chain links TRBV10-3 to TRBJ2-2, with 9 bases matching TRBD1. V shed 0 bases and J 4 bases; nucleotides not matched to a gene: 3. The CDR3 runs 16 residues. Germline loops: CDR1 ENHRY, CDR2 SYGVKD. The CDR3 loop is CAISESGQGRTGELFF. In nucleotides, the CDR3 is TGTGCCATCAGTGAGTCAGGACAGGGGCGCACCGGGGAGCTGTTTTTT.

J is TRBJ1-4 and V is TRBV9, with no clear D. Germline V gene data show CDR1 as SGDLS and CDR2 as YYNGEE. CDR3 length equals 15 residues. V lost 2 bases to trimming and J lost 5 bases, with 13 bases between them. CDR3 sequence (DNA): TGTGCCAGCAGCGTCGTACTAGCGGTAAATGAAAAACTGTTTTTT. This sequence encodes CASSVVLAVNEKLFF.

This sequence joins TRBV15 and TRBJ2-5; a weak D match, TRBD2 (5 bases). The CDR3 totals 15 residues. The germline gives CDR1 LNHNV, CDR2 YYDKDF (reference sequence). Trimming stripped 0 bases from V and 1 base from J, with 9 bases between. CDR3: CATSREGGTQETQYF. The CDR3 coding sequence is TGTGCCACCAGCAGAGAAGGAGGAACCCAAGAGACCCAGTACTTC.

V usage is TRBV14 and J usage is TRBJ1-1; TRBD1 might be the D (5 bases). Germline CDR1 and CDR2: SGHDN and FVKESK. V was trimmed by 5 bases and J by 2 bases, leaving 9 bases between them. The CDR3 consists of 13 residues. The CDR3 loop reads CASSSGGNTEAFF. In DNA form, the CDR3 reads TGTGCCAGCAGCTCCGGGGGAAACACTGAAGCTTTCTTT.